One TCR beta chain is described in this entry. Followed over time, Seattle patients had been enrolled while infection was active. This table comes from immunoSEQ multiplex PCR, and its TCRdb copy is limited to in-frame clones, with some not included. The top ten clones hold more than 0.7% of a sample with about 430,000 clones, about 90% of them seen once. Germline CDR1 is GTSNPN and CDR2 is SVGIG (reference sequence). The V gene lost 0 bases and the J gene lost 7 bases, with 13 bases spanning the gap. The CDR3 is 13 residues long. The record originates from a study of blood T cell repertoires in COVID-19. Study-wide context: PBMCs, B-cell-depleted T cells, or T cells provided the cDNA or gDNA that made up the material.

This sequence originates from a man younger than 35 with COVID-19, enrolled during active disease. This chain links TRBV30 with TRBJ2-7; a weak D match, TRBD1 (6 bases). Sequences were obtained from peripheral blood. CDR3 in amino acids: CAWSVQGLREQYF. The CDR3 DNA follows: TGTGCCTGGAGTGTACAGGGCCTTAGAGAGCAGTACTTC.